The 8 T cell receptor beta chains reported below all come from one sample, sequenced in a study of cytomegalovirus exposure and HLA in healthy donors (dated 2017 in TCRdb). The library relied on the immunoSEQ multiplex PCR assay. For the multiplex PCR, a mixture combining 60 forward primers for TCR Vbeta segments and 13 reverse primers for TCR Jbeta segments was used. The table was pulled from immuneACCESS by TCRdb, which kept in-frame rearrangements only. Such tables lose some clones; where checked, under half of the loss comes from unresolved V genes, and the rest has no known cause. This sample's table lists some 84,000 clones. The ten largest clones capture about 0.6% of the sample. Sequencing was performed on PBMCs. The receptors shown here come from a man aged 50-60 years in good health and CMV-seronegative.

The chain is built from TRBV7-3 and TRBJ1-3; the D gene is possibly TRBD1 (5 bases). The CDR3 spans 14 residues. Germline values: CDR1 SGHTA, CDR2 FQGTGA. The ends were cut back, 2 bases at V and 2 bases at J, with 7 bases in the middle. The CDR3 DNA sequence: TGTGCCAGCAGCTTAGCAGGGACTGGAAACACCATATATTTT. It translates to CASSLAGTGNTIYF.

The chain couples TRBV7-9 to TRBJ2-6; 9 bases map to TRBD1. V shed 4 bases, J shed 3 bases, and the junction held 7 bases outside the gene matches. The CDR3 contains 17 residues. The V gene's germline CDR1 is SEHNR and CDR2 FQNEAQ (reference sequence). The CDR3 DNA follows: TGTGCCAGCAGCTCCTCGGACAGGGGATATGGGGCCAACGTCCTGACTTTC. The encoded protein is CASSSSDRGYGANVLTF.

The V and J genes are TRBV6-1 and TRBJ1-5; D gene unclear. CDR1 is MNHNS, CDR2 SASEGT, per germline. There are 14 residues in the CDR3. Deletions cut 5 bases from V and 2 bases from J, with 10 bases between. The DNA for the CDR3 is TGTGCCAGCAGTACCCAGGAAGGCAATCAGCCCCAGCATTTT. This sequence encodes CASSTQEGNQPQHF.

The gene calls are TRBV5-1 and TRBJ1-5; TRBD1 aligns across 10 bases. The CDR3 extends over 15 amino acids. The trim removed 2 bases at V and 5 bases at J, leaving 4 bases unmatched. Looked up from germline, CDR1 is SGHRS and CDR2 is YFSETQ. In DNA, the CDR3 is TGCGCCAGCAGCTTCGGGACAGGGGAGTATCAGCCCCAGCATTTT. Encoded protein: CASSFGTGEYQPQHF.

Here the CDR3 reads CASSFGLGGQETQYF. In DNA form, the CDR3 reads TGTGCCAGCAGCTTTGGACTAGGAGGGCAAGAGACCCAGTACTTC. The chain carries TRBV7-9 and TRBJ2-5; TRBD2 agrees at 7 bases. Germline V CDR1 and CDR2: SEHNR, FQNEAQ (reference sequence). The length of the CDR3 is 15 residues. The trim removed 3 bases at V and 2 bases at J, leaving 6 bases unmatched.

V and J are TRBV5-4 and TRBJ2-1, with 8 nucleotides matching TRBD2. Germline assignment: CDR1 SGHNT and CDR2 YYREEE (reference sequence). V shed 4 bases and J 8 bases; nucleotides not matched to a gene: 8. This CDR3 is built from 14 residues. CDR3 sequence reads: CASSKGLGVDEQFF. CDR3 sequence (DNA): TGTGCCAGCAGCAAGGGACTAGGGGTTGATGAGCAGTTCTTC.

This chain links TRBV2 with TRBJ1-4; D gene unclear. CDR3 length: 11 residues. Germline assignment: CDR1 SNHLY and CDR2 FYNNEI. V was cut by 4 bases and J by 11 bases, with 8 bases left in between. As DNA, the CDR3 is TGTGCCAGCAGTGTTGCAGTGAAACTGTTTTTT. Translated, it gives CASSVAVKLFF.

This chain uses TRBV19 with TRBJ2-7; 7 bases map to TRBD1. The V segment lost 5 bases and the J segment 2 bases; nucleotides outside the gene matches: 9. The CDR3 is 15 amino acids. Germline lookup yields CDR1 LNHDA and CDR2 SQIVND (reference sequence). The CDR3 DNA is TGTGCCAGTAGTGTAAGCTGGGACAGCACCTACGAGCAGTACTTC. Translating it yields CASSVSWDSTYEQYF. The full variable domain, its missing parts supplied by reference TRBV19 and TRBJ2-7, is DGGITQSPKYLFRKEGQNVTLSCEQNLNHDAMYWYRQDPGQGLRLIYYSQIVNDFQKGDIAEGYSVSREKKESFPLTVTSAQKNPTAFYLCASSVSWDSTYEQYFGPGTRLTVT.